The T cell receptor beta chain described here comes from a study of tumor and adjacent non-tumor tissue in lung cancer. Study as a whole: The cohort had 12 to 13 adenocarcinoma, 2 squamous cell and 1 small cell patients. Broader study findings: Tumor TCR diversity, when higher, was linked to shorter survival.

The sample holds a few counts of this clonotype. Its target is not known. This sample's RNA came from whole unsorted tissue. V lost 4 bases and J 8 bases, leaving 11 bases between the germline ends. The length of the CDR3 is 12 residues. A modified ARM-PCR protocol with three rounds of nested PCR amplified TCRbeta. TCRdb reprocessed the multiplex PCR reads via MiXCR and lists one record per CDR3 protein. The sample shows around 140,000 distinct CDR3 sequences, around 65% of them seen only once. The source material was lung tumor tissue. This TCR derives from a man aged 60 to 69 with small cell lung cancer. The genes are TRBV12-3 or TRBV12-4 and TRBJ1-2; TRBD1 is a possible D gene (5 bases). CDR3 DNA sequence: TGTGCCAGCAGTTCTAACAGGAACGGCTACACCTTC. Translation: CASSSNRNGYTF.